Listed here are 20 T cell receptor beta chains from one sample, sequenced in a study of CD8+CD57+ T cells in acquired aplastic anemia. Patients picked for sequencing had shown CD8+CD57+ cell expansion detected by flow cytometry. The TCR beta profiling, which covered VDJ combination and CDR3 sequence, was carried out using genomic DNA as the template. TCRdb recomputed calls from the reads with MiXCR, one row per CDR3 protein. The sample records 150,000 to 200,000 distinct CDR3 sequences, around 45% being singletons. The sequenced sample was sorted CD4+, CD8+, or CD8+CD57+ T cells (not recorded which) from PBMCs. The receptors derive from a human donor with aplastic anemia.

The sample holds a few counts of this clonotype. The J gene is TRBJ2-6, the V gene TRBV24-1; D perhaps matches TRBD1 (5 bases). The CDR3 is 14 amino acids. Germline loops: CDR1 KGHDR, CDR2 SFDVKD. The V end lost 4 bases, the J end lost 13 bases, and 16 bases lay between the germline ends. The CDR3 DNA reads TGTGCCACCAGTGACCTCGACGGCTCAGGGGTCCTGACTTTC. It yields the protein CATSDLDGSGVLTF.

This clonotype appeared many times. The chain combines TRBV5-1 with TRBJ1-6, with D possibly TRBD1 on 5 matching bases. The length of the CDR3 is 14 residues. CDR1 is SGHRS and CDR2 is YFSETQ in the germline V gene. V was cut by 0 bases and J by 9 bases, with 10 bases left in between. CDR3 coding DNA: TGCGCCAGCAGCTTGGAGTCCGGGACTTCACCCCTCCACTTT. This encodes CASSLESGTSPLHF.

The chain carries TRBV2 and TRBJ1-1; 9 positions match TRBD1. The length of the CDR3 is 17 residues. J was trimmed by 2 bases and V by 2 bases; bases with no gene match: 9. Germline-derived CDR1 and CDR2 are SNHLY and FYNNEI. CDR3 in DNA: TGTGCCAGCAGTGAACACGGGACAGGGACCTTCAACACTGAAGCTTTCTTT. Protein sequence: CASSEHGTGTFNTEAFF.

The chain carries TRBV10-3 and TRBJ1-2; possible D gene TRBD1, 6 bases. This CDR3 has 16 residues. From germline, CDR1 is ENHRY and CDR2 SYGVKD. V was shortened by 3 bases and J by 3 bases, with 17 bases between the two germline ends. The DNA for the CDR3 is TGTGCCATCAGTGACCCTGGGCAGAGGGGGGACTATGGCTACACCTTC. Translated: CAISDPGQRGDYGYTF.

This clonotype was picked up many times. V is TRBV7-2 and J is TRBJ1-4, with TRBD1 as a possible D gene (6 bases). The CDR3 is 18 amino acids. The V gene lost 5 bases and the J gene lost 1 base, with 20 bases spanning the gap. Germline CDR1 SGHTA, CDR2 FQGNSA. The CDR3 reads CASSPLRGRGLTNEKLFF. The CDR3 DNA is TGTGCCAGCAGCCCCCTTAGGGGCAGGGGATTAACTAATGAAAAACTGTTTTTT.

The CDR3 DNA sequence: TGCAGTGCTAGAGAGGTCAATTTGAATGAGCAGTTCTTC. Translated, it gives CSAREVNLNEQFF. This chain uses TRBV20-1 with TRBJ2-1; D gene unclear. The CDR3 is made up of 13 amino acids. Trimming removed 0 bases at V and 7 bases at J, with 10 bases between. CDR1 is DFQATT and CDR2 is SNEGSKA in the germline V gene (reference sequence).

In this sample, this clonotype turned up many times. This chain links TRBV5-6 with TRBJ2-1; tentatively, D is TRBD1 (6 bases). This CDR3 is built from 13 residues. Germline CDR1 is SGHDT and CDR2 is YYEEEE. The V end lost 3 bases, the J end lost 7 bases, and 11 bases lay between the germline ends. CDR3 DNA: TGTGCCAGCAGCTGGGACGACAGGAATGAGCAGTTCTTC. Amino acids: CASSWDDRNEQFF. Looking up the rest from reference TRBV5-6 and TRBJ2-1 gives the full variable domain: DAGVTQSPTHLIKTRGQQVTLRCSPKSGHDTVSWYQQALGQGPQFIFQYYEEEERQRGNFPDRFSGHQFPNYSSELNVNALLLGDSALYLCASSWDDRNEQFFGPGTRLTVL.

The V call is TRBV20-1, the J call TRBJ1-1; 7 bases are shared with TRBD1. CDR1 is DFQATT, CDR2 SNEGSKA, per germline (reference sequence). The CDR3 spans 13 residues. The J segment lost 5 bases and the V segment lost 6 bases, leaving 9 bases of the junction unmatched. CDR3 region: CSARPRDSTEAFF. The CDR3 DNA follows: TGCAGTGCCAGGCCGCGGGACAGTACTGAAGCTTTCTTT.

This sequence joins TRBV7-2 and TRBJ1-2; tentative D call: TRBD1 (6 bases). V was shortened by 3 bases and J by 8 bases, with 7 bases between the two germline ends. The germline V gene has CDR1 SGHTA and CDR2 FQGNSA. The CDR3 extends over 11 amino acids. The CDR3 protein is CASSLTGGYTF. CDR3 nucleotides: TGTGCCAGCAGCTTGACAGGAGGCTACACCTTC.

There are many counts of this clonotype. This chain joins TRBV29-1 and TRBJ1-4, with unresolved D. Germline V lookup: CDR1 SQVTM, CDR2 ANQGSEA. CDR3 length: 12 residues. V lost 5 bases and J lost 4, with 8 bases in between. In DNA form, the CDR3 reads TGCAGCGTTCGGCAACTTAATGAAAAACTGTTTTTT. Translation gives CSVRQLNEKLFF.

V gene TRBV5-1 combines with J gene TRBJ2-5; D might be TRBD2 (5 bases). Trimming pared 1 base from V and 3 bases from J, leaving 19 bases between. The CDR3 runs 17 residues. Germline loops: CDR1 SGHRS, CDR2 YFSETQ. The CDR3 loop reads CASSLTLPGPGKETQYF. CDR3 bases: TGCGCCAGCAGCTTGACTCTACCGGGCCCGGGGAAAGAGACCCAGTACTTC.

The genes are TRBV15 and TRBJ2-1, with no clear D. V was trimmed by 0 bases and J by 9 bases, leaving 9 bases between them. The CDR3 runs 13 residues. Germline CDR1 is LNHNV and CDR2 is YYDKDF (reference sequence). DNA for the CDR3: TGTGCCACCAGCAGAGATGGGCAGCTTGAGCAGTTCTTC. It encodes CATSRDGQLEQFF.

The rearrangement joins TRBV2 to TRBJ2-7; tentatively, D is TRBD2 (6 bases). Per germline, CDR1 SNHLY and CDR2 FYNNEI. This CDR3 has 14 residues. Trimming cost V 6 bases and J 4 bases, with 16 bases left between them. The CDR3 protein is CASRAILAEYEQYF. The DNA for the CDR3 is TGTGCCAGCAGAGCGATACTAGCTGAGTACGAGCAGTACTTC.

In this sample, this clonotype turned up many times. The rearrangement joins TRBV30 to TRBJ1-5; D possibly corresponds to TRBD1 (5 bases). Trimming shortened V by 4 bases and J by 7 bases, and 11 bases separated the two germline ends. Germline-derived CDR1 and CDR2 are GTSNPN and SVGIG (reference sequence). The CDR3 runs 12 residues. CDR3 nucleotides: TGTGCCTGGACTAAAGGGGTACAGCCCCAGCATTTT. Its protein product is CAWTKGVQPQHF.

The V and J genes are TRBV27 and TRBJ2-1; D gene uncertain. V lost 5 bases and J lost 2, with 10 bases in between. CDR3 length equals 14 residues. Germline CDR1 is MNHEY and CDR2 is SMNVEV (reference sequence). CDR3 amino acids: CASSRSVPYNEQFF. CDR3 nucleotides: TGTGCCAGCAGTCGTTCTGTCCCCTACAATGAGCAGTTCTTC.

This clonotype was seen at least ten times. CDR3 in DNA: TGTGCCAGCAGCCGAGAACGTGGACACTATGGCTACACCTTC. Protein sequence: CASSRERGHYGYTF. The gene calls are TRBV7-3 and TRBJ1-2; D is undetermined. There are 14 residues in the CDR3. From germline, CDR1 is SGHTA and CDR2 FQGTGA. Trimming left V 5 bases short and J 3 bases short, with 13 bases between.

In the case of this clonotype: At one end the junction does not follow the germline gene, possibly because of a read error. The chain is built from TRBV7-7 and TRBJ2-7; D may correspond to TRBD1 or TRBD2 (5 bases each). This CDR3 spans 13 amino acids. From germline, CDR1 is SSHAT and CDR2 FNYEAQ (reference sequence). The CDR3 DNA follows: TGTGCTAGCAGCTTAGTGTGGGGGAACGAGCAGTACTTC. This codes for CASSLVWGNEQYF. The full variable domain, rest sourced from reference TRBV7-7 and TRBJ2-7, is GAGVSQSPRYKVTKRGQDVTLRCDPISSHATLYWYQQALGQGPEFLTYFNYEAQPDKSGLPSDRFSAERPEGSISTLTIQRTEQRDSAMYRCASSLVWGNEQYFGPGTRLTVT.

This clonotype was recorded at least ten times. At one of its ends the junction is not consistent with the germline gene, which may arise from a read error. V usage is TRBV29-1 and J usage is TRBJ1-2; D is undetermined. Germline CDR1 and CDR2: SQVTM and ANQGSEA. This CDR3 spans 10 amino acids. This CDR3 is CSVSTPSEGF. The DNA for the CDR3 is TGCAGCGTATCAACCCCCAGCGAGGGCTTC.

The sample holds many counts of this clonotype. The genes are TRBV7-8 and TRBJ2-3; tentatively, D is TRBD2 (5 bases). Trimming shortened V by 5 bases and J by 4 bases, and 19 bases separated the two germline ends. This CDR3 comprises 16 residues. In germline, CDR1 is SGHVS, CDR2 FQNEAQ. In DNA, the CDR3 is TGTGCCAGCAGCCCCTACACTTCTAGTAGCGCAGATACGCAGTATTTT. This gives the protein CASSPYTSSSADTQYF.

Details on this clonotype: This CDR3 is missing its conserved last phenylalanine or tryptophan, likely due to a read error. This rearrangement joins TRBV24-1 to TRBJ2-1; 9 nucleotides match TRBD1. The J segment lost 8 bases and the V segment lost 3 bases, leaving 7 bases of the junction unmatched. CDR3 length: 15 amino acids. Germline CDR1 reads KGHDR; CDR2 reads SFDVKD. The CDR3 nucleotides read TGTGCCACCAGTGATACAGGACAGGGGAGGCATGAGCAGTTCCTC. Its protein product is CATSDTGQGRHEQFL.